These 13 T cell receptor beta chains were sequenced from one sample in a study of blood T cell repertoires in COVID-19. Profiling relied on immunoSEQ multiplex PCR, and the TCRdb table lists in-frame clones only, not all of them. This sample has about 320,000 clones, with approximately 91% found just once. The sequencing input was PBMCs or T cells enriched from blood (not recorded which). The receptors were sampled from a woman in her twenties or thirties who had been exposed to COVID-19.

The V call is TRBV12-3 or TRBV12-4, the J call TRBJ2-4; D is ambiguous. This CDR3 contains 13 residues. The V and J ends lost 7 bases and 0 bases respectively, with 7 bases between them. For the CDR3, the DNA is TGTGCCAGCAAAACGGGAGCCAAAAACATTCAGTACTTC. Translating it yields CASKTGAKNIQYF.

This clone showed up just once. The chain has TRBV4-1 and TRBJ1-2; D remains unclear. The V and J ends lost 0 bases and 1 base respectively, with 9 bases between them. The CDR3 has 15 amino acids. From germline, CDR1 is MGHRA and CDR2 YSYEKL. The CDR3 DNA is TGCGCCAGCAGCCAAGATTGGGCCCTTAACTATGGCTACACCTTC. Protein sequence: CASSQDWALNYGYTF.

The chain recombines TRBV19 with TRBJ1-5; 8 bases are a match to TRBD1. After removal of 5 bases from V and 6 bases from J, the junction contained 12 bases not matched to a gene. CDR1 and CDR2 from the germline V gene are LNHDA and SQIVND (reference sequence). This CDR3 region has 16 residues. The CDR3 nucleotides are TGTGCCAGTAGTTTGCGGACAGGGTGGGAAGCTCAGCCCCAGCATTTT. Translating it yields CASSLRTGWEAQPQHF. Variable domain in full (rest from reference TRBV19 and TRBJ1-5): DGGITQSPKYLFRKEGQNVTLSCEQNLNHDAMYWYRQDPGQGLRLIYYSQIVNDFQKGDIAEGYSVSREKKESFPLTVTSAQKNPTAFYLCASSLRTGWEAQPQHFGDGTRLSIL.

CDR3: CASSRQGSNYGYTF. In DNA form, the CDR3 reads TGTGCCAGCAGTCGACAGGGGTCTAACTATGGCTACACCTTC. The V call is TRBV27, the J call TRBJ1-2; 8 bases fit TRBD1. CDR1 and CDR2 from the germline V gene are MNHEY and SMNVEV (reference sequence). The CDR3 loop spans 14 amino acids. V shed 5 bases, J shed 0 bases, and the junction held 2 bases outside the gene matches.

This clone was detected once. The chain combines TRBV19 with TRBJ1-5; TRBD1 agrees at 7 bases. CDR3 length: 15 residues. The J segment lost 6 bases and the V segment lost 0 bases, leaving 5 bases of the junction unmatched. Per the germline V gene, CDR1 is LNHDA and CDR2 is SQIVND (reference sequence). CDR3 loop: CASSIDLTGLQPQHF. The CDR3, as DNA: TGTGCCAGTAGTATAGACCTGACAGGGCTTCAGCCCCAGCATTTT.

This clone was counted between two and nine times. The rearrangement links TRBV7-3 to TRBJ1-2; 7 nucleotides line up with TRBD1. This CDR3 contains 15 residues. Trimming removed 0 bases from V and 4 bases from J; junction bases left unmatched: 5. CDR1 and CDR2 (germline): SGHTA, FQGTGA. CDR3 loop: CASSLTSQGVYGYTF. The CDR3 nucleotides are TGTGCCAGCAGCTTAACTAGCCAGGGGGTCTATGGCTACACCTTC.

Regarding this clone: Other nucleotide sequences from this sample produce the same CDR3. The chain carries TRBV18 and TRBJ1-4; tentative D call: TRBD1 (5 bases). This CDR3 is 14 amino acids long. From germline, CDR1 is KGHSH and CDR2 LQKENI. Trimming stripped 3 bases from V and 3 bases from J, with 8 bases between. CDR3 nucleotide sequence: TGTGCCAGCTCACCCCGGGGGGCTAATGAAAAACTGTTTTTT. The encoded protein is CASSPRGANEKLFF.

V and J are TRBV5-6 and TRBJ1-1; D perhaps matches TRBD1 (5 bases). V lost 0 bases and J lost 5, with 14 bases in between. The CDR3 is 15 residues long. Germline CDR1 is SGHDT and CDR2 is YYEEEE. In DNA form, the CDR3 reads TGTGCCAGCAGCTTGGGGGGGACTTTTAGGACTGAAGCTTTCTTT. Amino acid sequence: CASSLGGTFRTEAFF.

This clone showed up just a few times. The J gene is TRBJ1-6, the V gene TRBV21-1. TRBV21-1 is a known pseudogene. The CDR3 spans 13 residues. CDR3 residues: CASSTGGISPLHF. The DNA for the CDR3 is TGTGCCAGCAGCACGGGGGGGATTTCACCCCTCCACTTT.

J is TRBJ1-2 and V is TRBV3-1 (or the pseudogene TRBV3-2); possible D gene TRBD1, 6 bases. Germline CDR1 and CDR2: LGHDT and YNNKEL (reference sequence). The CDR3 contains 15 residues. Trimming took 1 base from V and 4 from J, leaving 13 bases between them. CDR3 amino acids: CASSQGLGAGYGYTF. Here the CDR3 DNA reads TGTGCCAGCAGCCAAGGTCTGGGGGCTGGCTATGGCTACACCTTC.

This CDR3 reads CASSTGSYEQYF. The CDR3 nucleotides read TGTGCCAGCAGTACTGGCTCCTACGAGCAGTACTTC. The gene calls are TRBV6-2 or TRBV6-3 and TRBJ2-7; D unclear. The CDR3 is 12 residues long. Looked up from germline, CDR1 is MNHEY and CDR2 is SVGEGT. V was clipped by 5 bases and J by 0 bases, with 5 bases between them.

The chain joins TRBV4-3 to TRBJ2-7; 7 positions agree with TRBD1. The CDR3 has 15 amino acids. V was clipped by 5 bases and J by 3 bases; unmatched bases: 10. CDR1 LGHNA and CDR2 YSLEER come from the germline V gene. CDR3: CASSVQKGTDYEQYF. The CDR3 bases are TGCGCCAGCAGCGTACAGAAGGGGACAGACTACGAGCAGTACTTC.

V and J are TRBV6-1 and TRBJ1-1; no clear D gene. The CDR3 covers 13 residues. V lost 2 bases to trimming and J lost 3 bases, with 7 bases between them. Germline CDR1 is MNHNS and CDR2 is SASEGT. In DNA form, the CDR3 reads TGTGCCAGCAGTGAACACCAGGACACTGAAGCTTTCTTT. The encoded protein is CASSEHQDTEAFF.